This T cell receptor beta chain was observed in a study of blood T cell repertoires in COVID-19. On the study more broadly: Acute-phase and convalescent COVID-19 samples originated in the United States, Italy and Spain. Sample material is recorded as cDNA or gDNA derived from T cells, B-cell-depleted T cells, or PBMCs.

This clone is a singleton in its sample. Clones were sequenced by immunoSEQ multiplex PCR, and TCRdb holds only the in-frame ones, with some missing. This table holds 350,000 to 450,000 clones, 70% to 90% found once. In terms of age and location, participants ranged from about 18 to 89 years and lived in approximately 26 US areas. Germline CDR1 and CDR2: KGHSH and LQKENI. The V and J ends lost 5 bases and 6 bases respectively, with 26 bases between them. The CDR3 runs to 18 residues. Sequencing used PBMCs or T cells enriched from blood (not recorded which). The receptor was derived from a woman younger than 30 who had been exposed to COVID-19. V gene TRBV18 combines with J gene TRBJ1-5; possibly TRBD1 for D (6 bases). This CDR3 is CASSTQGPVGVYSQPQHF. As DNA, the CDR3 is TGTGCCAGCTCAACTCAGGGGCCGGTCGGGGTTTATTCTCAGCCCCAGCATTTT. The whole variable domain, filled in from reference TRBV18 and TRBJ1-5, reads NAGVMQNPRHLVRRRGQEARLRCSPMKGHSHVYWYRQLPEEGLKFMVYLQKENIIDESGMPKERFSAEFPKEGPSILRIQQVVRGDSAAYFCASSTQGPVGVYSQPQHFGDGTRLSIL.